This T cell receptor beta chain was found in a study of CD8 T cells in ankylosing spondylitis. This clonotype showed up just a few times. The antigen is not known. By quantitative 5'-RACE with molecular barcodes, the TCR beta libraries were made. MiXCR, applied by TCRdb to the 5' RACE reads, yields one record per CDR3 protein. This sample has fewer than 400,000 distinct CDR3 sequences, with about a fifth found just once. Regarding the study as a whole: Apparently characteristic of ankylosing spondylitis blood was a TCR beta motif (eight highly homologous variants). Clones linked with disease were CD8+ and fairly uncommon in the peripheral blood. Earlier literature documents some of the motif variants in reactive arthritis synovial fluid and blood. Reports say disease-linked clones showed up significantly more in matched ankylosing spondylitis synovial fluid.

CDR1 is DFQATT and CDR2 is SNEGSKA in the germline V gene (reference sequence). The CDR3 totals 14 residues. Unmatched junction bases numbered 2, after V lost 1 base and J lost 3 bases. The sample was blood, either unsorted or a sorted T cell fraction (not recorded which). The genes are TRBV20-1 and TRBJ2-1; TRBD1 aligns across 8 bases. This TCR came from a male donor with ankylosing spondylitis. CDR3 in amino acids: CSARVTGGYNEQFF. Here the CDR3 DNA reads TGCAGTGCTAGAGTAACAGGGGGCTACAATGAGCAGTTCTTC.